A selection of T cell receptor beta chains follows, all from one sample in a study of cytomegalovirus exposure and HLA in healthy donors. TCRdb's table, derived via immunoSEQ multiplex PCR, lists solely in-frame clones and lacks some. The data hold about 230,000 clones, with 77% observed a single time. Sequenced input: PBMCs. The receptors derive from an older woman in good health and CMV-seropositive. Both conserved end residues are part of each CDR3. A D gene is named only where the DNA matches it firmly. Rows give clone size only sometimes, using once, few, many, or a class for an expanded clone.

clone size: NA
D gene: NA
J gene: TRBJ2-7
V gene: TRBV20-1
CDR3 DNA: TGCAGTGCTCCTCAGGTATACGAGCAGTACTTC
CDR3 protein: CSAPQVYEQYF

clone size: NA
D gene: NA
J gene: TRBJ2-7
V gene: TRBV6-5
CDR3 DNA: TGTGCCAGCAGTTACAATGCAGGGTCGCCCTACGAGCAGTACTTC
CDR3 protein: CASSYNAGSPYEQYF

clone size: few
D gene: NA
J gene: TRBJ2-2
V gene: TRBV4-1
CDR3 DNA: TGCGCCAGCAGCCAAGAGGCGGCGGTGAACACCGGGGAGCTGTTTTTT
CDR3 protein: CASSQEAAVNTGELFF

clone size: NA
D gene: NA
J gene: TRBJ1-1
V gene: TRBV5-1
CDR3 DNA: TGCGCCAGCAGCTCGTCGTCGGGGGGCCGGGACACTGAAGCTTTCTTT
CDR3 protein: CASSSSSGGRDTEAFF

clone size: NA
D gene: TRBD1
J gene: TRBJ2-7
V gene: TRBV4-2
CDR3 DNA: TGTGCCAGCAGCCAACCGGGACAGGGTAACGAGCAGTACTTC
CDR3 protein: CASSQPGQGNEQYF

clone size: NA
D gene: NA
J gene: TRBJ2-1
V gene: TRBV4-3
CDR3 DNA: TGCGCCAGCAGCTTGGGGGGGGCCCAGGGTGCCCATGAGCAGTTCTTC
CDR3 protein: CASSLGGAQGAHEQFF

clone size: NA
D gene: TRBD2
J gene: TRBJ2-7
V gene: TRBV7-9
CDR3 DNA: TGTGCCAGCAGCCCCCGTGGGGCGGGGGAAGCCTACGAGCAGTACTTC
CDR3 protein: CASSPRGAGEAYEQYF

clone size: NA
D gene: NA
J gene: TRBJ2-1
V gene: TRBV7-6
CDR3 DNA: TGTGCCAGCAGCTTAGTTTCGGCAACTAGCCGGAGGAATGAGCAGTTCTTC
CDR3 protein: CASSLVSATSRRNEQFF

clone size: NA
D gene: TRBD1
J gene: TRBJ2-3
V gene: TRBV6-4
CDR3 DNA: TGTGCCAGCAGTGCTGACAGGGGGGGTACGCAGTATTTT
CDR3 protein: CASSADRGGTQYF

clone size: few
D gene: NA
J gene: TRBJ2-1
V gene: TRBV5-5
CDR3 DNA: TGTGCCAGCAGCTTGGACAGGCTCAATGAGCAGTTCTTC
CDR3 protein: CASSLDRLNEQFF

clone size: NA
D gene: NA
J gene: TRBJ1-5
V gene: TRBV28
CDR3 DNA: TGTGCCAGCAGTTTGTTAAATTATCGAGGGGGGGCCCATCAGCCCCAGCATTTT
CDR3 protein: CASSLLNYRGGAHQPQHF

clone size: once
D gene: TRBD1
J gene: TRBJ2-5
V gene: TRBV5-4
CDR3 DNA: TGTGCCAGCAAGGGGACAGGGGAAGAGACCCAGTACTTC
CDR3 protein: CASKGTGEETQYF

clone size: NA
D gene: NA
J gene: TRBJ2-2
V gene: TRBV11-2
CDR3 DNA: TGTGCCAGCACCATCACCCCACAGGGGACTGGCGGGGAGCTGTTTTTT
CDR3 protein: CASTITPQGTGGELFF

clone size: few
D gene: TRBD1
J gene: TRBJ1-2
V gene: TRBV25-1
CDR3 DNA: TGTGCCAGCAGTGAAACATCAGGGGGAAACTATGGCTACACCTTC
CDR3 protein: CASSETSGGNYGYTF

clone size: NA
D gene: NA
J gene: TRBJ2-4
V gene: TRBV2
CDR3 DNA: TGTGCCAGCAGTGAAAGAGAAATAATCATTCAGTACTTC
CDR3 protein: CASSEREIIIQYF

clone size: NA
D gene: NA
J gene: TRBJ2-2
V gene: TRBV14
CDR3 DNA: TGTGCCAGCAGCCAAGATTGGTTGAGCTCCGGGGAGCTGTTTTTT
CDR3 protein: CASSQDWLSSGELFF

clone size: once
D gene: NA
J gene: TRBJ2-1
V gene: TRBV28
CDR3 DNA: TGTGCCAGCAGCCCCAGCGGTAGCTCCTACAATGAGCAGTTCTTC
CDR3 protein: CASSPSGSSYNEQFF

clone size: NA
D gene: TRBD2
J gene: TRBJ2-7
V gene: TRBV7-8
CDR3 DNA: TGTGCCAGCAGCTTAGTGTCTAGCGGGGGGTCAGTCTCCTACGAGCAGTACTTC
CDR3 protein: CASSLVSSGGSVSYEQYF

clone size: once
D gene: NA
J gene: TRBJ1-3
V gene: TRBV5-5
CDR3 DNA: TGTGCCAGCAGCTTGGCCAACCGGGTTGGTGGAAACACCATATATTTT
CDR3 protein: CASSLANRVGGNTIYF

clone size: NA
D gene: NA
J gene: TRBJ2-4
V gene: TRBV10-2
CDR3 DNA: TGCGCCAGCACTCGGTCCATAGCCAAAAACATTCAGTACTTC
CDR3 protein: CASTRSIAKNIQYF

clone size: NA
D gene: NA
J gene: TRBJ2-3
V gene: TRBV5-4
CDR3 DNA: TGTGCCAGCAGCTTAAAGGGGGATACGCAGTATTTT
CDR3 protein: CASSLKGDTQYF

clone size: NA
D gene: TRBD1
J gene: TRBJ2-3
V gene: TRBV9
CDR3 DNA: TGTGCCAGCAGCAAGGACACAGGGGTAATAGATACGCAGTATTTT
CDR3 protein: CASSKDTGVIDTQYF

clone size: NA
D gene: TRBD1
J gene: TRBJ2-3
V gene: TRBV10-3
CDR3 DNA: TGTGCCATCACCATGGGACAGGGAGGAGGAGATACGCAGTATTTT
CDR3 protein: CAITMGQGGGDTQYF

clone size: NA
D gene: TRBD2
J gene: TRBJ2-3
V gene: TRBV5-4
CDR3 DNA: TGTGCCAGCAGCGCCGGGACTAGCCTCAGCACAGATACGCAGTATTTT
CDR3 protein: CASSAGTSLSTDTQYF

clone size: NA
D gene: TRBD1
J gene: TRBJ2-7
V gene: TRBV19
CDR3 DNA: TGTGCCAGTAGTATATGGGCAGGGGGCAGGTACGAGCAGTACTTC
CDR3 protein: CASSIWAGGRYEQYF

clone size: few
D gene: TRBD2
J gene: TRBJ2-1
V gene: TRBV19
CDR3 DNA: TGTGCCAGTAGTTCAAGCGGGGAATACAATGAGCAGTTCTTC
CDR3 protein: CASSSSGEYNEQFF

clone size: NA
D gene: NA
J gene: TRBJ1-4
V gene: TRBV5-3
CDR3 DNA: TGTGCCAGAAGCTTGGGCAGGGTGGTTTATGAAAAACTGTTTTTT
CDR3 protein: CARSLGRVVYEKLFF